This T cell receptor (beta chain) was obtained from a study of blood T cells in healthy people across ages (dated by TCRdb to the mid-2010s). For the study in its entirety: In model experiments, template switching captured roughly one uniquely barcoded TCR beta cDNA molecule for every two T cells. The study measured age-related changes in TCR beta repertoire diversity using deep sequencing normalized with unique cDNA molecular identifiers. The donors were split into four age groups: young (average about 16 years), middle-aged (over 35), aged (approximately 60) and long-lived (roughly 88). Donors of different ages were randomly distributed across sequencing lanes to avoid experimental bias. For two donors (one aged 18 to 30 and one aged 80 or older), the study analyzed two additional independent replicas of 1 million unique cDNA reads from the same blood draw.

CDR1 and CDR2, per the germline V gene (reference sequence), are DFQATT and SNEGSKA. The trim is 0 bases for V and 4 bases for J, with a gap of 13 bases between the germline ends. Reading from cysteine to phenylalanine, the CDR3 counts 15 amino acids. Left in the record is the CDR3 DNA by itself, 45 bases read in frame from the first base. The 39 donors, aged roughly 6 to 95 years, were systemically healthy Caucasian individuals from Russia. Approximately 9.7 milliliters of peripheral blood were drawn from each donor into EDTA-treated Vacutainer tubes. Ficoll-Paque density-gradient centrifugation was used to isolate PBMCs, with at least 7 million per sample. Trizol reagent was used to extract total RNA from PBMCs, with at least 5.5 micrograms per sample. Naive CD45RAhigh/CD27high T cell percentages were measured by flow cytometry on a PBMC aliquot from every donor. On this clonotype itself: The specificity of this receptor is unknown. No quality values exist for individual bases; no much larger clone is one base distant.

What the authors observed across the whole study: Estimates of total diversity from one million sequenced T cells were regarded as lower bounds and underestimates. Because donor CMV infection status was unknown, age-related changes in expanded clonotypes were potentially confounded. Observed TCR beta diversity per million T cells fell roughly linearly with age, and a significant reduction was already apparent by age around 40. Bulk unsorted PBMC profiling prevented conclusive comparison of naive and antigen-experienced compartments. Compared with the aged group, more naive CD4+ T cells, fewer expanded clones and increased TCR diversity were shown by the long-lived group, suggesting age selection. The percentage of naive T cells measured by flow cytometry correlated strongly with observed TCR beta diversity.

The method was 5' RACE. For sequencing, an Illumina HiSeq 2500 was employed. A second PCR of roughly 6 to 12 cycles was run with a J-beta primer mix and a sample-barcoded 5' primer. A template-switch 5' adaptor carrying 12 random nucleotides introduced a unique molecular identifier onto each TCR beta cDNA molecule. Each sample yielded at least 2.5 million CDR3-containing paired-end reads. All of the RNA was converted into first-strand cDNA using the Mint cDNA synthesis kit, with a TRBC-specific oligonucleotide serving as the primer. Following uracil-DNA glycosylase treatment, all cDNA underwent a first 18-cycle PCR with the universal primers M1SS and BC2_uni_R. Regarding the original processing steps: Normalization of each sample was performed by random selection of 1 million high-quality reads, each carrying a distinct molecular identifier. Instead of being binned into consensus sequences, reads that shared molecular identifiers were thrown out. MiTCR, with a Q25 quality threshold and the strictest error-elimination algorithm, was used for CDR3 identification, clonotype clustering and error correction. A nonparametric unseen species model using Euler transformation provided a lower-bound estimate of total TCR beta diversity. TCRdb redid the processing of the public reads, applying fastp at Q25 and MiXCR, and retained in-frame beta chains. A single entry per CDR3 protein holds the most common genes and DNA from its merged rows. These V and J calls are TCRdb output, not the study's own analysis. This sample has about 1,500,000 distinct CDR3 sequences in its table, and approximately 30% of those were observed once. Of the sample, 7.7% is held by the ten largest clones.

The sample taken for sequencing was blood. This sequence uses TRBV20-1 and TRBJ2-1, and the D gene may be TRBD2, 6 bases matching. The clonotype was recovered from a woman in her twenties or thirties in good health. The DNA sequence is as follows: TGCAGTGCTAGAGATCAACGGAGGGTTTACAATGAGCAGTTCTTC. The encoded protein is CSARDQRRVYNEQFF.